Listed below are T cell receptor beta chains from one sample, sequenced in a study of shared clonotypes between healthy human individuals. Using immunoSEQ multiplex PCR, the repertoire was profiled, and TCRdb retains in-frame clones only, with some absent. The sample holds approximately 1.4 million clones, around 98% seen once. The sequenced sample was naive CD4+ T cells sorted from blood. These receptors all come from a man aged 25-45 years in good health. Both conserved end residues are trimmed from each CDR3.

V: TRBV7-9
J: TRBJ2-2
CDR3: ASSWTGGTGELF

V: TRBV5-1
J: TRBJ1-1
CDR3: ASSLADRVGAGAF

V: TRBV7-9
J: TRBJ2-1
CDR3: ASSLEGVRNEQF

V: TRBV11-2
J: TRBJ2-3
CDR3: ASSIDGRERDTQY

V: TRBV7-3
J: TRBJ1-1
CDR3: ASSLTGNTEAF

V: TRBV5-6
J: TRBJ2-1
CDR3: ASSLVSRDYKYNEQF

V: TRBV7-2
J: TRBJ1-3
CDR3: ASSLRSRSVSGNTIY

V: TRBV19
J: TRBJ2-7
CDR3: ASSTLAAVEQY

V: TRBV10-1
J: TRBJ2-7
CDR3: ASSSGSVVNEQY

V: TRBV5-1
J: TRBJ2-7
CDR3: ASRPTGVGYEQY

V: TRBV7-7
J: TRBJ2-3
CDR3: ASSTVTSGSTDTQY